These 27 T cell receptor beta chains came from one sample sequenced in a study of blood T cells in healthy people across ages. Alongside a J-beta primer mix, a sample-barcoded 5' primer served in a second PCR lasting roughly 7 to 11 cycles. Each CDR3 protein is one row after TCRdb ran MiXCR on the 5' RACE reads. The data show hundreds of thousands of distinct CDR3 sequences, with around 45% seen just once and approximately 32% held by the top ten. Sequencing used blood. Every receptor here comes from a woman aged 55-70 years in good health.

The CDR3 loop reads CASSKSSSGSRSHQETQYF. For the CDR3, the DNA is TGTGCCAGCAGCAAATCGTCTAGCGGGAGTAGGAGCCACCAAGAGACCCAGTACTTC. This chain links TRBV21-1 with TRBJ2-5; TRBD2 is the table's D call and was not checked against the DNA. TRBV21-1 is a recognized pseudogene. CDR3 length: 19 amino acids.

This rearrangement joins TRBV7-2 to TRBJ2-7, with 10 bases matching TRBD2. The CDR3 contains 20 residues. Germline V gene data show CDR1 as SGHTA and CDR2 as FQGNSA. J lost 1 base, V lost 0 bases, and 15 bases had no gene match. The CDR3 sequence: CASSLAWGLAGAGVSYEQYF. The CDR3 DNA is TGTGCCAGCAGCTTAGCTTGGGGGCTAGCGGGAGCGGGGGTGTCCTACGAGCAGTACTTC.

The J gene is TRBJ1-1, the V gene TRBV6-4, with unresolved D. Germline-derived CDR1 and CDR2 are MRHNA and SNTAGT. V lost 0 bases and J 5 bases, leaving 10 bases between the germline ends. This CDR3 is 14 amino acids long. Written as DNA, the CDR3 is TGTGCCAGCAGTGACTCGTCTCTCGGGACTGAAGCTTTCTTT. It specifies CASSDSSLGTEAFF.

V and J are TRBV29-1 and TRBJ1-1; D gene uncertain. Trimming pared 4 bases from V and 1 base from J, leaving 7 bases between. From germline, CDR1 is SQVTM and CDR2 ANQGSEA. This CDR3 is 12 amino acids long. The CDR3 reads CSVVSANTEAFF. DNA for the CDR3: TGCAGCGTTGTTAGCGCGAACACTGAAGCTTTCTTT.

The table lists this clonotype with a few counts. This chain links TRBV5-1 with TRBJ2-1; D might be TRBD1 (5 bases). V shed 4 bases and J shed 3 bases, with 17 bases lying between them. This CDR3 contains 16 residues. Germline CDR1 reads SGHRS; CDR2 reads YFSETQ. CDR3 in amino acids: CASSRTVSGNYNEQFF. The CDR3 bases are TGCGCCAGCAGCCGAACAGTCTCAGGGAACTACAATGAGCAGTTCTTC.

There are a few counts of this clonotype. This chain uses TRBV6-6 with TRBJ2-7; D perhaps matches TRBD2 (5 bases). CDR1 and CDR2 from the germline V gene are MNHNY and SVGAGI (reference sequence). The CDR3 sequence is 15 residues long. Trimming removed 2 bases from V and 5 bases from J, with 16 bases in between. CDR3 amino acids: CASSYPRSPGDEQYF. CDR3 bases: TGTGCCAGCAGTTACCCAAGGAGTCCCGGGGACGAGCAGTACTTC.

The V call is TRBV4-3, the J call TRBJ2-5; D is perhaps TRBD1 or TRBD2 (5 bases each). Germline loops: CDR1 LGHNA, CDR2 YSLEER. The CDR3 covers 15 residues. With 0 bases removed from V and 5 bases from J, the gap between germline ends came to 13 bases. The chain's CDR3 is CASSQELDRGETQYF. CDR3 in DNA: TGCGCCAGCAGCCAAGAGCTCGACAGAGGGGAGACCCAGTACTTC.

This clonotype has only a few counts. The rearrangement links TRBV20-1 to TRBJ2-7; 9 bases agree with TRBD1. The length of the CDR3 is 13 residues. Germline V gene data show CDR1 as DFQATT and CDR2 as SNEGSKA (reference sequence). With V trimmed by 5 bases and J by 2 bases, 4 bases remained unmatched. The DNA for the CDR3 is TGCAGTGCTCACGGGACAGGGACCTACGAGCAGTACTTC. Protein: CSAHGTGTYEQYF.

This clonotype was counted between two and nine times. This chain joins TRBV2 and TRBJ2-6; D perhaps matches TRBD1 (5 bases). Trimming stripped 6 bases from V and 8 bases from J, with 14 bases between. The CDR3 runs to 14 residues. Per germline, CDR1 SNHLY and CDR2 FYNNEI. The CDR3 nucleotides are TGTGCCAGCAGGGGGCAGGGCCCATCCAACGTCCTGACTTTC. Its translation: CASRGQGPSNVLTF.

The J gene is TRBJ2-1, the V gene TRBV3-1; D not resolved. V shed 2 bases and J shed 8 bases, with 10 bases lying between them. This CDR3 region has 13 residues. Germline loops: CDR1 LGHDT, CDR2 YNNKEL (reference sequence). The CDR3 protein is CASSQTQWDEQFF. DNA for the CDR3: TGTGCCAGCAGCCAAACCCAATGGGATGAGCAGTTCTTC.

This clonotype was seen more than once but under ten times. CDR3 amino acids: CASSQEAGSGGYTF. CDR3 DNA sequence: TGCGCCAGCAGCCAAGAAGCAGGGAGCGGTGGCTACACCTTC. This sequence joins TRBV4-3 and TRBJ1-2; tentative D call: TRBD1 (5 bases). The V end lost 0 bases, the J end lost 7 bases, and 12 bases lay between the germline ends. The CDR3 runs to 14 residues. CDR1 is LGHNA and CDR2 is YSLEER in the germline V gene.

In its sample, this clonotype was seen a few times. This chain links TRBV4-3 with TRBJ1-2; TRBD1 aligns across 10 bases. Per germline, CDR1 LGHNA and CDR2 YSLEER. Losses at the gene ends were 3 bases for V and 9 bases for J; bases not matched to a gene: 10. CDR3 length: 15 residues. The CDR3 bases are TGCGCCAGCAGCCACTACCCCGGGACAGGGGACCGCTACACCTTC. Its protein is CASSHYPGTGDRYTF.

This clonotype turned up a few times. The chain recombines TRBV4-3 with TRBJ2-7; perhaps TRBD1 as D (5 bases). The CDR3 has 15 residues. Germline CDR1 is LGHNA and CDR2 is YSLEER. Deletions cut 4 bases from V and 4 bases from J, with 17 bases between. CDR3 nucleotide sequence: TGCGCCAGCAGCCGAGACGACAGTGGCCTATACGAGCAGTACTTC. The encoded protein is CASSRDDSGLYEQYF.

The chain joins TRBV29-1 to TRBJ1-1, with 10 bases matching TRBD1. V dropped 6 bases and J dropped 1; count of bases not matched to a gene: 8. CDR1 SQVTM and CDR2 ANQGSEA come from the germline V gene. The length of the CDR3 is 15 residues. CDR3 amino acids: CSVGTGDSWNTEAFF. CDR3 DNA sequence: TGCAGCGTGGGGACAGGGGATTCATGGAACACTGAAGCTTTCTTT.

The J gene is TRBJ1-1, the V gene TRBV6-1, with D perhaps matching TRBD1 (6 bases). The germline gives CDR1 MNHNS, CDR2 SASEGT. The CDR3 contains 14 residues. V lost 3 bases to trimming and J lost 4 bases, with 12 bases between them. In nucleotides, the CDR3 is TGTGCCAGCAGTGACGTCTTCAGGGGCACTGAAGCTTTCTTT. It codes for CASSDVFRGTEAFF.

Turning to this clonotype: A read error is possible here, since a much larger clone lies one base away. V is TRBV7-2 and J is TRBJ2-7, with 7 positions matching TRBD2. The CDR3 length is 15 residues. Germline V lookup: CDR1 SGHTA, CDR2 FQGNSA. CDR3 coding DNA: TGTGCCAGCAGCTTAAGCGGGATGCCCTCCTACGAGCAGCACTTC. Amino acid sequence: CASSLSGMPSYEQHF.

The chain combines TRBV7-2 with TRBJ1-2, with D unclear. Trimming removed 4 bases at V and 5 bases at J, with 14 bases between. Germline-derived CDR1 and CDR2 are SGHTA and FQGNSA. The CDR3 is 14 residues long. This CDR3 is CASSSLGGGYGYTF. The CDR3 DNA reads TGTGCCAGCAGCTCCTTGGGCGGTGGTTATGGCTACACCTTC.

This clonotype was recorded a few times. Just one base apart from a much larger clone, this may be a read error. The chain combines TRBV28 with TRBJ2-1; D not resolved. Trimming left V 4 bases short and J 3 bases short, with 7 bases between. Germline CDR1 and CDR2: MDHEN and SYDVKM. The CDR3 is 13 amino acids. The CDR3 spells CASSCGYYNEQFF. CDR3 bases: TGTGCCAGCAGTTGTGGGTACTACAATGAGCAGTTCTTC.

The chain uses TRBV4-2 and TRBJ2-6, with TRBD2 matching over 8 bases. Trimming cost V 6 bases and J 0 bases; bases outside gene matches: 10. Germline loops: CDR1 LGHNA, CDR2 YNFKEQ. This CDR3 is built from 18 residues. The CDR3 region is CASRRTGGRRSGANVLTF. CDR3 DNA sequence: TGTGCCAGCAGGAGAACGGGAGGGCGGCGCTCTGGGGCCAACGTCCTGACTTTC.

The table lists this clonotype with a few counts. The genes are TRBV29-1 and TRBJ2-7; 12 nucleotides agree with TRBD1. Per germline, CDR1 SQVTM and CDR2 ANQGSEA. V lost 2 bases, J lost 7 bases, and 12 bases stayed unmatched. There are 16 residues in the CDR3. CDR3 DNA sequence: TGCAGCGTTGAAACACCGGGACAGGGGGCGGTCAATGAGCAGTACTTC. Protein sequence: CSVETPGQGAVNEQYF.

The chain recombines TRBV20-1 with TRBJ2-5; no definite D call. The CDR3 sequence is 14 residues long. Looked up from germline, CDR1 is DFQATT and CDR2 is SNEGSKA (reference sequence). The V end lost 5 bases, the J end lost 1 base, and 14 bases lay between the germline ends. CDR3: CSAHNIVSQETQYF. Written as DNA, the CDR3 is TGCAGTGCTCACAATATAGTGTCCCAAGAGACCCAGTACTTC.

This clonotype occurred a few times. The chain couples TRBV30 to TRBJ2-7; D may be TRBD2 (6 bases). The CDR3 is made up of 13 amino acids. Germline V gene sequence: CDR1 GTSNPN, CDR2 SVGIG (reference sequence). The V end lost 1 base, the J end lost 0 bases, and 7 bases lay between the germline ends. This chain's CDR3 is CAWSGRGSYEQYF. The CDR3 DNA sequence: TGTGCCTGGAGTGGGCGGGGCTCCTACGAGCAGTACTTC.

This clonotype was observed a handful of times. The chain combines TRBV7-9 with TRBJ2-3; TRBD2 matches 13 bases. This CDR3 contains 19 residues. Germline CDR1 SEHNR, CDR2 FQNEAQ (reference sequence). V gave up 5 bases and J gave up 4 bases; unmatched junction bases: 15. CDR3 residues: CASSPRLAGGLSSADTQYF. CDR3 DNA sequence: TGTGCCAGCAGCCCCCGACTAGCGGGAGGTCTCAGTTCTGCAGATACGCAGTATTTT.

On this clonotype: At one end the junction does not follow the germline gene, possibly because of a read error. V is TRBV24-1 and J is TRBJ2-1; 8 bases fit TRBD2. The CDR3 runs 14 residues. CDR1 is KGHDR and CDR2 is SFDVKD in the germline V gene. The CDR3: CATSDLQRGNGQFF. CDR3 DNA: TGTGCCACCAGTGATTTGCAGCGGGGGAATGGGCAGTTCTTC.

V and J are TRBV12-3 or TRBV12-4 and TRBJ2-4; D unclear. TRBJ2-7 matches the DNA end more closely, so the J call is doubtful. This CDR3 is 15 amino acids long. The CDR3: CASSLDGPGDYEQYF. The DNA of the CDR3 is TGTGCCAGCAGTTTGGACGGGCCCGGAGATTACGAGCAGTACTTC.

This chain uses TRBV20-1 with TRBJ2-3; 11 positions agree with TRBD2. Germline CDR1 and CDR2: DFQATT and SNEGSKA (reference sequence). The V gene end was trimmed by 6 bases and the J gene end by 7 bases; junction bases not matched to a gene: 9. The CDR3 has 14 residues. CDR3 sequence (DNA): TGCAGTGCCCTGGGACTAGCGGAGGTTTATACGCAGTATTTT. As protein: CSALGLAEVYTQYF.

The V call is TRBV18, the J call TRBJ2-3; a possible D gene is TRBD1 (7 bases). The CDR3 consists of 16 residues. Germline loops: CDR1 KGHSH, CDR2 LQKENI. V lost 0 bases to trimming and J lost 4 bases, with 14 bases between them. In DNA form, the CDR3 reads TGTGCCAGCTCACCACCGACAGGGAGGATCCCAGATACGCAGTATTTT. Protein: CASSPPTGRIPDTQYF.